A selection of T cell receptor beta chains follows, all from one sample in a study of post-analysis software for immune sequencing data. TCRdb re-called the PCR reads with MiXCR, one entry per CDR3 protein. The data show around 150,000 distinct CDR3 sequences, with under 40% seen just once and 25% to 35% held by the top ten. The input for sequencing was blood, taken after autologous hematopoietic stem cell transplantation. The receptors were sampled from a girl aged 5-17 years with multiple sclerosis. Both conserved end residues are part of each CDR3. The D gene is left open where the match is weak. The listing skips clone size in some rows; elsewhere it reads once, few, many or a size class.

V gene	D gene	J gene	clone size	CDR3 DNA	CDR3 protein
TRBV12-3/TRBV12-4	NA	TRBJ1-1	NA	TGTGCCAACAGTTTAGGACCGAACACTGAAGCTTTCTTT	CANSLGPNTEAFF
TRBV6-5	NA	TRBJ2-7	many	TGTGCCAGCAGTTACGGGGGACCCTACTACGAGCAGTACTTC	CASSYGGPYYEQYF
TRBV24-1	NA	TRBJ2-3	NA	TGTGCCACCAGTGATTCCCGGGACGTCACAGATACGCAGTATTTT	CATSDSRDVTDTQYF
TRBV3-1	NA	TRBJ2-1	few	TGTGCCAGCAGCCAAGACCCTCCCGGAGCGTCTAGCTCCTACAATGAGCAGTTCTTC	CASSQDPPGASSSYNEQFF
TRBV27	TRBD2	TRBJ2-7	few	TGTGCCAGCACCCCCAGGACTAGCGGCGCCTACGAGCAGTACTTC	CASTPRTSGAYEQYF
TRBV2	NA	TRBJ2-7	many	TGTGCCAGCAGTGAAGAGGGAATTTTTTACGAGCAGTACTTC	CASSEEGIFYEQYF
TRBV9	NA	TRBJ2-3	NA	TGTGCCAGCAGCGTAGCTAGCCGTGTCGACACAGATACGCAGTATTTT	CASSVASRVDTDTQYF
TRBV25-1	TRBD2	TRBJ2-1	NA	TGTGCCAGCAGTGAATATTGGGGGACTAGCGGGACCCGTGGCTCCTACAATGAGCAGTTCTTC	CASSEYWGTSGTRGSYNEQFF
TRBV15	NA	TRBJ2-2	NA	TGTGCCACCAGCAGACCGGACAGTGGCACCGGGGAGCTGTTTTTT	CATSRPDSGTGELFF
TRBV20-1	NA	TRBJ2-5	NA	TGCAGTGTCTCAGGCATAAACCAAGAGACCCAGTACTTC	CSVSGINQETQYF
TRBV12-3/TRBV12-4	NA	TRBJ2-7	NA	TGTGCCAGCAGTTTATTTTCTGGCAGGGGCGGAATCTACGAGCAGTACTTC	CASSLFSGRGGIYEQYF
TRBV6-5	NA	TRBJ2-3	many	TGTGCCAGCAGACCGATGGGGGAGGGCACAGATACGCAGTATTTT	CASRPMGEGTDTQYF
TRBV5-1	NA	TRBJ2-6	NA	TGCGCCAGCAGCTTGGCACGACTAGACGGGGCCAACGTCCTGAATTTC	CASSLARLDGANVLNF
TRBV10-3	TRBD1	TRBJ2-1	once	TGTGCCATCAGTGTTATTTGGGGACAGGTTCTTTCTGAGCAGTTCTTC	CAISVIWGQVLSEQFF
TRBV28	NA	TRBJ2-7	few	TGTGCCACGGCGGGGAGCTCCTACGAGCAGTACTTC	CATAGSSYEQYF
TRBV18	TRBD1	TRBJ2-5	NA	TGTGCCAGCTCACTTCGACAGGGGGAACCCGAGACCCAGTACTTC	CASSLRQGEPETQYF
TRBV29-1	TRBD2	TRBJ2-1	few	TGCAGCGTGGGTCGGACTAGCGGGGATTACAATGAGCAGTTCTTC	CSVGRTSGDYNEQFF
TRBV28	NA	TRBJ2-1	NA	TGTGCCAGCAGAATCACGGGGCCCTCCTACAATGAGCAGTTCTTC	CASRITGPSYNEQFF
TRBV24-1	NA	TRBJ2-1	NA	TGTGCCACCAGTACTAGTGGGGGAGACCACCCCAATGAGCAGTTCTTC	CATSTSGGDHPNEQFF
TRBV11-2	NA	TRBJ2-3	few	TGTGCCAGCAGCTCGACCCTCCTGGGGGCGGATACGCAGTATTTT	CASSSTLLGADTQYF
TRBV5-1	NA	TRBJ2-5	NA	TGCGCCAGCAGCTTGGGCTGGGGCCTAGGGGAGACCCAGTACTTC	CASSLGWGLGETQYF
TRBV12-3/TRBV12-4	NA	TRBJ2-1	NA	TGTGCCAGCAGTGGACGAGGGGTAATTCGGGATGAGCAGTTCTTC	CASSGRGVIRDEQFF
TRBV29-1	TRBD1	TRBJ2-3	few	TGCAGCGTCGGGAATCCACAGGGGGCGCCTGGCACAGATACGCAGTATTTT	CSVGNPQGAPGTDTQYF
TRBV28	NA	TRBJ1-6	NA	TGTGCCACCCTACCGAGCTCCTATAATTCACCCCTCCACTTT	CATLPSSYNSPLHF
TRBV11-3	NA	TRBJ2-1	few	TGTGCCAGCAGCTTGGGAGCGGTCTCAGGGGAGCAGTTCTTC	CASSLGAVSGEQFF
TRBV20-1	NA	TRBJ2-5	many	TGCAGTGCTCAAGATCAAGAGACCCAGTACTTC	CSAQDQETQYF
TRBV29-1	TRBD1	TRBJ1-5	NA	TGCAGCGCCCGACAGGGGAATAGCAATCAGCCCCAGCATTTT	CSARQGNSNQPQHF
TRBV3-1	NA	TRBJ2-5	NA	TGTGCCAGCAGCCTTACTAGCCAAGAGACCCAGTACTTC	CASSLTSQETQYF
TRBV7-2	NA	TRBJ1-2	few	TGTGCCAGCAGCCCCCCGGGGTCCTATGGCTACACCTTC	CASSPPGSYGYTF
TRBV12-3/TRBV12-4	NA	TRBJ1-1	NA	TGTGCCAGCCGCCGGGACATTGAAGCTTTCTTT	CASRRDIEAFF
TRBV3-1	TRBD1	TRBJ2-3	many	TGTGCCAGCAGCCCTGGACAGGGTTTCACAGATACGCAGTATTTT	CASSPGQGFTDTQYF
TRBV20-1	NA	TRBJ2-7	NA	TGCAGTGCGGAGGATATTGGACGGGAGAGGGGCGACGAGCAGTACTTC	CSAEDIGRERGDEQYF
TRBV6-2/TRBV6-3	NA	TRBJ2-3	NA	TGTGCCAGCAGTTACATGACGGTTGCAGATACGCAGTATTTT	CASSYMTVADTQYF
TRBV3-1	TRBD2	TRBJ2-2	many	TGTGCCAGCAGCCAAAAGATTACTAGCGGGAGAGAGAACACCGGGGAGCTGTTTTTT	CASSQKITSGRENTGELFF
TRBV2	NA	TRBJ1-2	NA	TGTGCCAGCAGTACCACGTCGGGGGGGCGCGACTATGGCTACACCTTC	CASSTTSGGRDYGYTF
TRBV7-9	TRBD2	TRBJ2-1	NA	TGTGCCAGCAGCTTAAGCGGGAGTTCCTACAATGAGCGGTTCTTC	CASSLSGSSYNERFF
TRBV5-1	NA	TRBJ2-3	NA	TGCGCCAGCAGCAAAGGGACCGGCACTAGCACAGATACGCAGTATTTT	CASSKGTGTSTDTQYF
TRBV12-3/TRBV12-4	NA	TRBJ2-7	NA	TGTGCCAGCAGTCCCCGATCGGGCTACCCCTACGAGCAGTACTTC	CASSPRSGYPYEQYF
TRBV29-1	TRBD2	TRBJ2-3	few	TGCAGCGTCCCGGGACTAGCGGGAGGGTACACAGATACGCAGTATTTT	CSVPGLAGGYTDTQYF
TRBV29-1	NA	TRBJ2-1	many	TGCAGCGTTGGCAGCCAGCTTACCTACAATGAGCAGTTCTTC	CSVGSQLTYNEQFF
TRBV27	TRBD1	TRBJ2-7	NA	TGTGCCAGCAGTCACGGGACAGGGTTCGAGCAGTACTTC	CASSHGTGFEQYF
TRBV4-2	TRBD2	TRBJ2-3	few	TGTGCCAGCAGCCAAGTAGGACTAGCGAGAGACGCAGATACGCAGTATTTT	CASSQVGLARDADTQYF
TRBV7-9	TRBD1	TRBJ1-2	NA	TGTGCCAGCAGCTTAACAGGGGGAGGAGACAACTATGGCTACACCTTC	CASSLTGGGDNYGYTF
TRBV4-3	NA	TRBJ2-5	many	TGCGCCAGCAGCCAAGATGCAGTGGGGGAGACCCAGTACTTC	CASSQDAVGETQYF
TRBV28	NA	TRBJ2-5	few	TGTGCCAGCAGACCCTGGGGGTTGTCTCAAGAGACCCAGTACTTC	CASRPWGLSQETQYF
TRBV7-9	TRBD2	TRBJ2-1	NA	TGTGCCAGCAGCTTAGCTAGCGGGGTCTGGGAGCAGTTCTTC	CASSLASGVWEQFF
TRBV29-1	TRBD2	TRBJ2-1	few	TGCAGCGTTGAATTGGGGTGGGGACTAGCGGGAGGGCAGAATGAGCAGTTCTTC	CSVELGWGLAGGQNEQFF
TRBV29-1	NA	TRBJ1-1	NA	TGCAGCGTTGCAGGGCCCATTGAAGCTTTCTTT	CSVAGPIEAFF